The clone carrying this T cell receptor (beta chain) was seen more than once but under ten times. Its antigen remains unknown. V lost 3 bases and J lost 2; bases outside the gene matches: 5. The CDR3 covers 14 residues. Germline V gives CDR1 SGDLS, CDR2 YYNGEE. These data come from a study of response to subunit inactivated influenza vaccine. Findings and limits, study-wide: The authors offered the suggestion that each seasonal influenza vaccination recruits few new T cells.

TCRdb reanalysed the RT-PCR reads using MiXCR and keeps one entry per CDR3 protein. Here the sample spans 500,000 to 600,000 distinct CDR3 sequences, 14% being singletons. Sequences were derived from PBMCs from blood, sampled 11 to 12 days after vaccination. The sequence came from a man aged 50 or older who received an inactivated influenza vaccine. The V and J genes are TRBV9 and TRBJ2-7, with 7 bases matching TRBD1. The CDR3 DNA reads as TGTGCCAGCAGCGCGTCGACAGGGACCTACGAGCAGTACTTC. As protein: CASSASTGTYEQYF. The entire variable domain, with the rest obtained from reference TRBV9 and TRBJ2-7, is as follows: DSGVTQTPKHLITATGQRVTLRCSPRSGDLSVYWYQQSLDQGLQFLIQYYNGEERAKGNILERFSAQQFPDLHSELNLSSLELGDSALYFCASSASTGTYEQYFGPGTRLTVT.